This TCR beta chain was captured in a study of blood T cell repertoires in COVID-19. As for the study in general: COVID-19 samples from acute and convalescent phases originated in the United States, Italy and Spain. T cells, B-cell-depleted T cells, or PBMCs provided the cDNA or gDNA that served as material.

Study processing details: How many nucleated cells were present was estimated from reference gene primer amplification. The data were produced by immunoSEQ multiplex PCR, yet TCRdb's version contains in-frame clones alone and is incomplete. The V and J calls and clone size are taken from that table; D and trimming were inferred from the DNA. The sample lists roughly 200,000 clones; approximately 82% were seen once. V shed 5 bases and J 5 bases; nucleotides not matched to a gene: 3. The CDR3 sequence is 13 residues long. Germline CDR1 is SGHAT and CDR2 is FQNNGV. The V call is TRBV11-2, the J call TRBJ2-7; 10 bases are shared with TRBD1. The clonotype originates from a human donor in a cohort sampled during active COVID-19. The material sequenced was peripheral blood. CDR3 in DNA: TGTGCCAGCAGCCCAGGGACAGGGGACGAGCAGTACTTC. It specifies CASSPGTGDEQYF.